A selection of T cell receptor beta chains follows, all from one sample in a study of T cells in Graves' hyperthyroidism and ophthalmopathy. TCRdb reprocessed the multiplex PCR reads via MiXCR and lists one record per CDR3 protein. Here the sample spans hundreds of thousands of distinct CDR3 sequences, 22% being singletons. Specimen: blood. Receptors were obtained from a woman in her sixties or seventies with Graves' ophthalmopathy. CDR3s include the opening cysteine and the closing phenylalanine or tryptophan. The D gene is left open where the match is weak. Expanded clones are given a class, and other clones once, few, many or no size at all.

clone size: many
V gene: TRBV2
J gene: TRBJ2-7
D gene: -
CDR3 protein: CASSRTTGGSSYEQYF
CDR3 DNA: TGTGCCAGCAGTCGAACCACTGGCGGATCCTCCTACGAGCAGTACTTC

clone size: few
V gene: TRBV7-9
J gene: TRBJ2-6
D gene: TRBD1
CDR3 protein: CASSPSAGQGSDVLTF
CDR3 DNA: TGTGCCAGCAGTCCGAGCGCGGGACAGGGGTCCGACGTCCTGACTTTC

clone size: -
V gene: TRBV5-5
J gene: TRBJ2-1
D gene: -
CDR3 protein: CASSQVSGSSHNEQFF
CDR3 DNA: TGTGCCAGCAGCCAAGTGTCAGGGAGCTCCCACAATGAGCAGTTCTTC

clone size: few
V gene: TRBV30
J gene: TRBJ2-5
D gene: TRBD2
CDR3 protein: CAWSVSGGETQYF
CDR3 DNA: TGTGCCTGGAGTGTATCCGGGGGGGAGACCCAGTACTTC

clone size: -
V gene: TRBV6-6
J gene: TRBJ1-4
D gene: -
CDR3 protein: CASSYARTAPNEKLFF
CDR3 DNA: TGTGCCAGCAGTTACGCTCGGACAGCTCCTAATGAAAAACTGTTTTTT

clone size: -
V gene: TRBV7-3
J gene: TRBJ2-7
D gene: -
CDR3 protein: CASSAGLALPFPLSYEQYF
CDR3 DNA: TGTGCCAGCAGCGCCGGGCTAGCGCTCCCCTTCCCTCTCTCCTACGAGCAGTACTTC

clone size: few
V gene: TRBV7-2
J gene: TRBJ2-3
D gene: -
CDR3 protein: CASSWASVMLNTQYF
CDR3 DNA: TGTGCCAGCAGCTGGGCTAGCGTAATGTTAAATACGCAGTATTTT

clone size: -
V gene: TRBV9
J gene: TRBJ1-6
D gene: -
CDR3 protein: CASSVEGQRNSPLHF
CDR3 DNA: TGTGCCAGCAGCGTAGAAGGACAGCGTAATTCACCCCTCCACTTT

clone size: -
V gene: TRBV19
J gene: TRBJ1-5
D gene: -
CDR3 protein: CASSSQGGFGQPQHF
CDR3 DNA: TGTGCCAGTAGTAGTCAGGGCGGGTTCGGGCAGCCCCAGCATTTT

clone size: few
V gene: TRBV18
J gene: TRBJ1-1
D gene: -
CDR3 protein: CASSGGQGNTEAFF
CDR3 DNA: TGTGCCAGCTCAGGGGGGCAGGGGAACACTGAAGCTTTCTTT

clone size: -
V gene: TRBV20-1
J gene: TRBJ2-1
D gene: TRBD2
CDR3 protein: CSASGRALVEQFF
CDR3 DNA: TGCAGTGCTAGCGGGAGGGCCCTGGTAGAGCAGTTCTTC

clone size: many
V gene: TRBV12-3/TRBV12-4
J gene: TRBJ1-4
D gene: TRBD1
CDR3 protein: CASSRDSATNEKLFF
CDR3 DNA: TGTGCCAGCAGCAGGGACAGCGCAACTAATGAAAAACTGTTTTTT

clone size: few
V gene: TRBV7-3
J gene: TRBJ2-2
D gene: -
CDR3 protein: CASSEGQLNTGELFF
CDR3 DNA: TGTGCCAGCAGCGAAGGACAGCTGAACACCGGGGAGCTGTTTTTT

clone size: many
V gene: TRBV11-2
J gene: TRBJ2-1
D gene: -
CDR3 protein: CASSPPGTWNEQFF
CDR3 DNA: TGTGCCAGCAGCCCACCCGGGACGTGGAATGAGCAGTTCTTC

clone size: many
V gene: TRBV12-3/TRBV12-4
J gene: TRBJ2-1
D gene: TRBD2
CDR3 protein: CASGSSGRYNEQFF
CDR3 DNA: TGTGCCAGTGGTTCTAGCGGGAGGTATAATGAGCAGTTCTTC

clone size: few
V gene: TRBV11-3
J gene: TRBJ2-2
D gene: -
CDR3 protein: CASSFGPGEGATGELFF
CDR3 DNA: TGTGCCAGCAGCTTTGGCCCCGGGGAGGGGGCGACCGGGGAGCTGTTTTTT

clone size: -
V gene: TRBV18
J gene: TRBJ1-6
D gene: TRBD1
CDR3 protein: CASSQQGDNSPLHF
CDR3 DNA: TGTGCCAGCTCACAACAGGGGGATAATTCACCCCTCCACTTT

clone size: -
V gene: TRBV19
J gene: TRBJ1-1
D gene: TRBD1
CDR3 protein: CASSTVDRGFSSEAFF
CDR3 DNA: TGTGCCAGTAGTACCGTCGACAGGGGTTTTTCTAGTGAAGCTTTCTTT

clone size: few
V gene: TRBV3-1
J gene: TRBJ2-7
D gene: -
CDR3 protein: CASSQGPLHSYEQYF
CDR3 DNA: TGTGCCAGCAGCCAAGGACCGTTACACTCCTACGAGCAGTACTTC

clone size: -
V gene: TRBV30
J gene: TRBJ1-1
D gene: -
CDR3 protein: CAWSGTPNTEAFF
CDR3 DNA: TGTGCCTGGAGTGGGACACCGAACACTGAAGCTTTCTTT

clone size: few
V gene: TRBV4-2
J gene: TRBJ2-7
D gene: -
CDR3 protein: CASSQGIGYEQYF
CDR3 DNA: TGTGCCAGCAGCCAAGGAATCGGGTACGAGCAGTACTTC

clone size: -
V gene: TRBV6-5
J gene: TRBJ1-2
D gene: -
CDR3 protein: CASSYSNQGKSGYTF
CDR3 DNA: TGTGCCAGCAGTTACTCGAATCAAGGGAAGTCTGGCTACACCTTC

clone size: -
V gene: TRBV20-1
J gene: TRBJ1-2
D gene: -
CDR3 protein: CAQGGGTYGYTF
CDR3 DNA: TGCGCGCAAGGGGGGGGGACCTATGGCTACACCTTC

clone size: few
V gene: TRBV20-1
J gene: TRBJ1-1
D gene: -
CDR3 protein: CSATLRGGSTEAFF
CDR3 DNA: TGCAGTGCTACCCTCCGCGGAGGGAGCACTGAAGCTTTCTTT

clone size: many
V gene: TRBV15
J gene: TRBJ1-5
D gene: TRBD1
CDR3 protein: CATSTGQGLNQPQHF
CDR3 DNA: TGTGCCACCAGCACAGGACAGGGACTCAATCAGCCCCAGCATTTT

clone size: -
V gene: TRBV4-3
J gene: TRBJ1-4
D gene: -
CDR3 protein: CASRPPGGALEKLFF
CDR3 DNA: TGCGCCAGCAGACCACCCGGGGGTGCCCTTGAAAAACTGTTTTTT

clone size: many
V gene: TRBV27
J gene: TRBJ2-3
D gene: -
CDR3 protein: CASSPSNRAPVTDTQYF
CDR3 DNA: TGTGCCAGCAGTCCCTCAAACAGGGCTCCCGTCACAGATACGCAGTATTTT

clone size: few
V gene: TRBV28
J gene: TRBJ1-2
D gene: -
CDR3 protein: CASRPRQVNYGYTF
CDR3 DNA: TGTGCCAGCAGACCGCGACAGGTTAACTATGGCTACACCTTC

clone size: -
V gene: TRBV7-9
J gene: TRBJ1-2
D gene: TRBD1
CDR3 protein: CASSPTGEPDYGYTF
CDR3 DNA: TGTGCCAGCAGCCCAACAGGGGAGCCCGACTATGGCTACACCTTC

clone size: many
V gene: TRBV6-1
J gene: TRBJ2-2
D gene: -
CDR3 protein: CASNTRQGTGELFF
CDR3 DNA: TGTGCCAGCAACACCCGTCAGGGCACCGGGGAGCTGTTTTTT

clone size: -
V gene: TRBV30
J gene: TRBJ1-1
D gene: -
CDR3 protein: CAWSPLTPNTEAFF
CDR3 DNA: TGTGCCTGGAGTCCGTTGACACCGAACACTGAAGCTTTCTTT

clone size: -
V gene: TRBV10-3
J gene: TRBJ1-2
D gene: -
CDR3 protein: CAISETKGPTNYDYTF
CDR3 DNA: TGTGCCATCAGTGAGACTAAGGGACCGACTAACTATGACTACACCTTC

clone size: few
V gene: TRBV5-1
J gene: TRBJ2-3
D gene: -
CDR3 protein: CASSLDPASTDTQYF
CDR3 DNA: TGCGCCAGCAGCTTGGACCCCGCTAGCACAGATACGCAGTATTTT

clone size: -
V gene: TRBV27
J gene: TRBJ2-2
D gene: TRBD2
CDR3 protein: CASSLFPTSGNTGELFF
CDR3 DNA: TGTGCCAGCAGTTTATTCCCGACTAGCGGGAACACCGGGGAGCTGTTTTTT

clone size: few
V gene: TRBV7-2
J gene: TRBJ1-2
D gene: -
CDR3 protein: CASSLVRRADYGYTF
CDR3 DNA: TGTGCCAGCAGCTTAGTGAGGAGGGCGGACTATGGCTACACCTTC

clone size: many
V gene: TRBV30
J gene: TRBJ1-5
D gene: TRBD1
CDR3 protein: CAWEDRLGQPQHF
CDR3 DNA: TGTGCCTGGGAGGACAGGTTGGGACAGCCCCAGCATTTT